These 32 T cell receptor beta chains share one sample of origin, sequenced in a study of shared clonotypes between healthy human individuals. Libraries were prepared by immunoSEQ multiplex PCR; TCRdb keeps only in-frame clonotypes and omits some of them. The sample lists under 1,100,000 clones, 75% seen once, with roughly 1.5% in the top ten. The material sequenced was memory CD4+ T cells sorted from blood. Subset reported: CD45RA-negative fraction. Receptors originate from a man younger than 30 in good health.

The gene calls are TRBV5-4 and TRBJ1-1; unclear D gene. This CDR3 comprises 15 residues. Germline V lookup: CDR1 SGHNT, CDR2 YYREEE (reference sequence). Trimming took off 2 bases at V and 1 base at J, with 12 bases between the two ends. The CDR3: CASSFGRGWNTEAFF. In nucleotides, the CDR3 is TGTGCCAGCAGCTTTGGGCGGGGATGGAACACTGAAGCTTTCTTT.

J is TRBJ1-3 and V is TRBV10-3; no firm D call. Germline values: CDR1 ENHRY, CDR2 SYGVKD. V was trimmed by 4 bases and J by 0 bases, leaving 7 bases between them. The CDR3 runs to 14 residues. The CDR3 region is CAISGTSSGNTIYF. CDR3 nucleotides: TGTGCCATCAGTGGAACTTCCTCTGGAAACACCATATATTTT.

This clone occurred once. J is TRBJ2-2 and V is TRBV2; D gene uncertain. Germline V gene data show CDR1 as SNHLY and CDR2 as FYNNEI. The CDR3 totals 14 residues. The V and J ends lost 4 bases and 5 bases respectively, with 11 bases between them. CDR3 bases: TGTGCCAGCAGTGGAGTGGGAAGTACCGGGGAGCTGTTTTTT. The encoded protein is CASSGVGSTGELFF.

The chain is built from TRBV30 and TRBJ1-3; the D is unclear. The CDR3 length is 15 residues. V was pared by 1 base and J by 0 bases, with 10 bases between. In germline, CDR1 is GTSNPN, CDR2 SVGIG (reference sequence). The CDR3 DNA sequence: TGTGCCTGGAGTGAACAGAGTATCTCTGGAAACACCATATATTTT. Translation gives CAWSEQSISGNTIYF.

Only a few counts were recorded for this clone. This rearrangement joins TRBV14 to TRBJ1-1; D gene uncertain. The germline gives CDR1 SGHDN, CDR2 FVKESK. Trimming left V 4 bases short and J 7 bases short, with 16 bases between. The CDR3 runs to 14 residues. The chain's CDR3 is CASSRDLRKDEAFF. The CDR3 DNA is TGTGCCAGCAGCCGAGATCTCCGCAAGGATGAAGCTTTCTTT.

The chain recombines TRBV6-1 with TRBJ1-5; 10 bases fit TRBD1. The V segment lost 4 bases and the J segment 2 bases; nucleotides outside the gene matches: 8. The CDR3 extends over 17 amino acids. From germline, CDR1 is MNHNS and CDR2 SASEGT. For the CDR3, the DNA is TGTGCCAGCAGTGCCGGGACAGGGGCCCTAGGCAATCAGCCCCAGCATTTT. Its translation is CASSAGTGALGNQPQHF.

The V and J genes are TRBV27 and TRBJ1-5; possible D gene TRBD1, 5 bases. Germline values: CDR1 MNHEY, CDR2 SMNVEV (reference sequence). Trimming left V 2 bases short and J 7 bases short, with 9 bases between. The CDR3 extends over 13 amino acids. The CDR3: CASSLQGWQPQHF. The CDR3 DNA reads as TGTGCCAGCAGTTTACAGGGCTGGCAGCCCCAGCATTTT.

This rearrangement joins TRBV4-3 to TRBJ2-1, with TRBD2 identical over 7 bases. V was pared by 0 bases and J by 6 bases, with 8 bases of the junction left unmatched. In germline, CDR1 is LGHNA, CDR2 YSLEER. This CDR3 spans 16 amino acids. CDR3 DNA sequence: TGCGCCAGCAGCCAAGACTCTGGCGGGAGTCGCAATGAGCAGTTCTTC. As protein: CASSQDSGGSRNEQFF.

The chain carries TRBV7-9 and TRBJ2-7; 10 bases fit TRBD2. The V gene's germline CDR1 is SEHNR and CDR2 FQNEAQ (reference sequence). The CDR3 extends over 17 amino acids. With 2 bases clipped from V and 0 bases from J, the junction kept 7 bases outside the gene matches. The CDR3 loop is CASSLRPGLAASYEQYF. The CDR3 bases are TGTGCCAGCAGCTTACGACCCGGACTAGCGGCCTCCTACGAGCAGTACTTC.

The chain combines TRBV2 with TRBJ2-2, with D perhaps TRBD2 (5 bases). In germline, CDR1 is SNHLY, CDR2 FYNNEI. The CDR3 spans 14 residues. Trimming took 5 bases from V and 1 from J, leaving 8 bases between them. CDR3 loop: CASSLRGNTGELFF. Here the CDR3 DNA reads TGTGCCAGCAGTCTCCGGGGGAACACCGGGGAGCTGTTTTTT.

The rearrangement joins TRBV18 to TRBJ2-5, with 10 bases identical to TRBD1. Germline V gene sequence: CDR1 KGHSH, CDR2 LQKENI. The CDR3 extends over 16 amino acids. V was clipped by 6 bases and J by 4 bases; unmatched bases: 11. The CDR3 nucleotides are TGTGCCAGCTCCCCCCGGGACAGGGGCTTCACAGAGACCCAGTACTTC. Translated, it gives CASSPRDRGFTETQYF.

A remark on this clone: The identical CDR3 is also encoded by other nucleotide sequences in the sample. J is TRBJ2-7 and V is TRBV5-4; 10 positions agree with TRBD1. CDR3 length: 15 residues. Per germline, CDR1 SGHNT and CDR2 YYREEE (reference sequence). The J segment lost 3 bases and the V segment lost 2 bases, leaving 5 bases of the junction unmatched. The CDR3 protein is CASSFPGQGSYEQYF. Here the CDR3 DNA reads TGTGCCAGCAGCTTTCCGGGACAGGGGAGCTACGAGCAGTACTTC.

This chain's CDR3 is CASSTLAGGPRTGELFF. The CDR3, as DNA: TGTGCCAGTAGTACACTAGCGGGAGGGCCTAGGACCGGGGAGCTGTTTTTT. The chain recombines TRBV19 with TRBJ2-2, with TRBD2 identical over 13 bases. CDR1 and CDR2 (germline): LNHDA, SQIVND (reference sequence). V was pared by 4 bases and J by 5 bases, with 7 bases of the junction left unmatched. This CDR3 spans 17 amino acids.

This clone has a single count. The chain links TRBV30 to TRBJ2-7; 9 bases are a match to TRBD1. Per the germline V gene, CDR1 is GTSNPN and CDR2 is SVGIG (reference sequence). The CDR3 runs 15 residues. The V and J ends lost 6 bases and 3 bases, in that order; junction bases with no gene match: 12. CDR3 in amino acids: CACHPRDRGGYEQYF. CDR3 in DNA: TGTGCCTGCCACCCCCGAGACAGGGGGGGCTACGAGCAGTACTTC.

The CDR3 DNA follows: TGTGCCAGCAGCTCCGGGACCTGGAATGAGCAGTTCTTC. Translated, it gives CASSSGTWNEQFF. The chain employs TRBV5-6 and TRBJ2-1; D possibly matches TRBD1 or TRBD2 (5 bases each). The CDR3 sequence is 13 residues long. Germline loops: CDR1 SGHDT, CDR2 YYEEEE. V lost 3 bases and J lost 7, with 11 bases in between.

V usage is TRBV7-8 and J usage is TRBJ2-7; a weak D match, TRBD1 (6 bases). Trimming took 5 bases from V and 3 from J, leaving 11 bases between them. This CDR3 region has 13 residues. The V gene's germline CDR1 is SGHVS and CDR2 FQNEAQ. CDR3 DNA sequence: TGTGCCAGCAGCCTAGGGACATACTACGAGCAGTACTTC. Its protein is CASSLGTYYEQYF. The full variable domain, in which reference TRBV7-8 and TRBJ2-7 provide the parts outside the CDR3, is GAGVSQSPRYKVAKRGQDVALRCDPISGHVSLFWYQQALGQGPEFLTYFQNEAQLDKSGLPSDRFFAERPEGSVSTLKIQRTQQEDSAVYLCASSLGTYYEQYFGPGTRLTVT.

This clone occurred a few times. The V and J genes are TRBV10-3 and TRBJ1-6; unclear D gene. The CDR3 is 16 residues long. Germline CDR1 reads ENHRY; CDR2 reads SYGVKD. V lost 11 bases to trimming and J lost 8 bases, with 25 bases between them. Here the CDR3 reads CAASGRREAGDSPLHF. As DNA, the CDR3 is TGTGCCGCCAGCGGTAGGAGGGAGGCGGGAGATTCACCCCTCCACTTT.

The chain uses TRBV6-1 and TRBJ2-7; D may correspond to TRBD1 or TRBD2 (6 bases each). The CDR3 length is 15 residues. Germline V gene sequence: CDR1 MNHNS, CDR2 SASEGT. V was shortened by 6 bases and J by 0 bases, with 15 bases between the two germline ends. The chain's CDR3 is CASRRGATTSYEQYF. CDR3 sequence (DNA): TGTGCCAGCAGAAGGGGGGCTACAACCTCCTACGAGCAGTACTTC.

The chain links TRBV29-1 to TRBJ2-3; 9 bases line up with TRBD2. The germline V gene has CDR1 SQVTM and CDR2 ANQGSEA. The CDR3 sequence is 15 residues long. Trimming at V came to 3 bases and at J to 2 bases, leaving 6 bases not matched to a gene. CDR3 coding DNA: TGCAGCGTTGAGGTAGCGGGGGCGATCACAGATACGCAGTATTTT. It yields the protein CSVEVAGAITDTQYF.

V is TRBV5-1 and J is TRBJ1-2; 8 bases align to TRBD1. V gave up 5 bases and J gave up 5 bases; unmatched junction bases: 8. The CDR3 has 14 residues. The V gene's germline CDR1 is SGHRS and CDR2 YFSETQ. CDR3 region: CASRSDRERYGYTF. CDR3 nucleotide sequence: TGCGCCAGCAGATCGGACAGGGAGAGGTATGGCTACACCTTC.

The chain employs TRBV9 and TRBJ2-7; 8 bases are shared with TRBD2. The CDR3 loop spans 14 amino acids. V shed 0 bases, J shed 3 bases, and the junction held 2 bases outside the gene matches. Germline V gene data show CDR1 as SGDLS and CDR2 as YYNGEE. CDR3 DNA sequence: TGTGCCAGCAGCGTAGACGGGGGGGACTACGAGCAGTACTTC. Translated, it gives CASSVDGGDYEQYF.

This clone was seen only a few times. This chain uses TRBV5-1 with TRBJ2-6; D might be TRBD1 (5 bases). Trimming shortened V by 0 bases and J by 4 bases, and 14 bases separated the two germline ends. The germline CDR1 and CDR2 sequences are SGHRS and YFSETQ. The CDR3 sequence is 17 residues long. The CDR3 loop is CASSLGVRESGANVLTF. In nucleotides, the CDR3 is TGCGCCAGCAGCTTGGGCGTCAGGGAAAGCGGGGCCAACGTCCTGACTTTC.

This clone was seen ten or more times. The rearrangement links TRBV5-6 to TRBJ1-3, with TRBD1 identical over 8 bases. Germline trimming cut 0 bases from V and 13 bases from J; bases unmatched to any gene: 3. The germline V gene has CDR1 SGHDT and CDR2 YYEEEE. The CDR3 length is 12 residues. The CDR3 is CASSLGTGIIYF. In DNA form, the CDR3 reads TGTGCCAGCAGCTTGGGGACAGGGATAATATATTTT.

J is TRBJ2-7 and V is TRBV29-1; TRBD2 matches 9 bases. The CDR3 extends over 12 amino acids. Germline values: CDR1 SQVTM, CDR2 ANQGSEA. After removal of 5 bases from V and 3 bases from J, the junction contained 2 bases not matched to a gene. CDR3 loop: CSVTSGFYEQYF. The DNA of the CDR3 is TGCAGCGTTACTAGCGGGTTCTACGAGCAGTACTTC.

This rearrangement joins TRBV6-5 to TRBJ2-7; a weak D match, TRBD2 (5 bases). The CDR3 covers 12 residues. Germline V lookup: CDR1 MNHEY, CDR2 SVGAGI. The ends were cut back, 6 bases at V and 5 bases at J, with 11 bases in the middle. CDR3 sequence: CASRGSVDEQYF. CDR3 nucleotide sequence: TGTGCCAGCAGGGGGAGTGTAGACGAGCAGTACTTC.

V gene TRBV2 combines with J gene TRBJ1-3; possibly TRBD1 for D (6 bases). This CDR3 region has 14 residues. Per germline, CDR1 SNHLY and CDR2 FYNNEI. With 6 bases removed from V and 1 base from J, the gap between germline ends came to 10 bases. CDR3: CASSADRSGNTIYF. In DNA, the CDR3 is TGTGCCAGCAGCGCTGACAGGTCTGGAAACACCATATATTTT.

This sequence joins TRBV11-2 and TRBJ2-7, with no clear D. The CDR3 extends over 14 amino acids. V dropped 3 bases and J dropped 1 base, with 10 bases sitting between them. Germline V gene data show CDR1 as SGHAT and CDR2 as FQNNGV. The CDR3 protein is CASSFPPASYEQYF. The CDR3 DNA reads TGTGCCAGCAGCTTCCCCCCAGCGTCCTACGAGCAGTACTTC.

This CDR3 is CASRVRNYEQYF. CDR3 DNA sequence: TGTGCCAGCAGAGTTAGGAACTACGAGCAGTACTTC. The rearrangement joins TRBV6-1 to TRBJ2-7, with unresolved D. V dropped 6 bases and J dropped 3 bases, with 9 bases sitting between them. Germline CDR1 and CDR2: MNHNS and SASEGT. This CDR3 contains 12 residues.

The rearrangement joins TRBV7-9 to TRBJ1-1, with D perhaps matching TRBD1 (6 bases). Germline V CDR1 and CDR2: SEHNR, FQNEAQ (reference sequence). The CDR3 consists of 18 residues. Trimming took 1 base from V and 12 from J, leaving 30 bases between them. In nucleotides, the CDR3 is TGTGCCAGCAGCTTAGTAGGGGACACAGATGCCCAGAAGTTTCGATCTTTCTTT. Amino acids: CASSLVGDTDAQKFRSFF.

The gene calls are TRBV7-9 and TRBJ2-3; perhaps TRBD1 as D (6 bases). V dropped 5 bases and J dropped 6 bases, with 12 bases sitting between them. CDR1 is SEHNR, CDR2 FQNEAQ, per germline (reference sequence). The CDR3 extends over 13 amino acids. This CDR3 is CASSPRQDDTQYF. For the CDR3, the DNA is TGTGCCAGCAGCCCCCGACAGGACGATACGCAGTATTTT.

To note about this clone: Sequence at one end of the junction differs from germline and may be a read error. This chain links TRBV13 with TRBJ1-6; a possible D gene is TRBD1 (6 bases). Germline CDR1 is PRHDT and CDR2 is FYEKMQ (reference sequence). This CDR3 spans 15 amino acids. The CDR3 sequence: CASSLDRARNSLLHF. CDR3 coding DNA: TGTGCCAGCAGCTTAGACAGGGCCCGTAATTCACTCCTCCACTTT.

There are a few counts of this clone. The CDR3 nucleotides are TGTGCCAGCAGCTTGGTGGGTTTAGGGGTGGCCAAAAACATTCAGTACTTC. It encodes CASSLVGLGVAKNIQYF. V usage is TRBV5-4 and J usage is TRBJ2-4; TRBD1 might be the D (5 bases). The CDR3 covers 17 residues. Trimming left V 0 bases short and J 1 base short, with 14 bases between. Germline lookup yields CDR1 SGHNT and CDR2 YYREEE (reference sequence). Supplemented by reference TRBV5-4 and TRBJ2-4, the full variable domain reads ETGVTQSPTHLIKTRGQQVTLRCSSQSGHNTVSWYQQALGQGPQFIFQYYREEENGRGNFPPRFSGLQFPNYSSELNVNALELDDSALYLCASSLVGLGVAKNIQYFGAGTRLSVL.